Presented here are 28 T cell receptor beta chains from one specimen sequenced in a study of cytomegalovirus exposure and HLA in healthy donors. Using immunoSEQ multiplex PCR, the repertoire was profiled, and TCRdb retains in-frame clones only, with some absent. The sample yields some 150,000 clones, approximately 86% seen once. Material: PBMCs. The origin of the receptors is a man aged 18 to 30 in good health and CMV-seropositive.

The CDR3, as DNA: TGTGCCAGCAGCTTAGCGGGAGCAGGGAATGAGCAGTTCTTC. It specifies CASSLAGAGNEQFF. The rearrangement uses TRBV13 and TRBJ2-1; D perhaps matches TRBD2 (6 bases). This CDR3 is 14 amino acids long. The V gene's germline CDR1 is PRHDT and CDR2 FYEKMQ (reference sequence). V was shortened by 1 base and J by 7 bases, with 11 bases between the two germline ends.

The chain recombines TRBV6-6 with TRBJ1-5, with 8 bases aligning to TRBD1. V shed 7 bases and J 0 bases; nucleotides not matched to a gene: 2. Per the germline V gene, CDR1 is MNHNY and CDR2 is SVGAGI (reference sequence). The CDR3 runs to 14 residues. The CDR3 protein is CASTDRGSNQPQHF. The CDR3 DNA is TGTGCCAGCACCGACAGGGGTAGCAATCAGCCCCAGCATTTT.

This rearrangement joins TRBV7-3 to TRBJ2-2; 10 bases line up with TRBD2. J was trimmed by 6 bases and V by 5 bases; bases with no gene match: 12. This CDR3 has 17 amino acids. Looked up from germline, CDR1 is SGHTA and CDR2 is FQGTGA. As DNA, the CDR3 is TGTGCCAGCAGCCGCAGGGGTAGCGGGGGGCCAGCCGGGGAGCTGTTTTTT. This gives the protein CASSRRGSGGPAGELFF.

The chain joins TRBV11-3 to TRBJ2-7; 8 bases agree with TRBD1. The germline gives CDR1 SGHNT, CDR2 YENEEA. This CDR3 comprises 15 residues. V was pared by 3 bases and J by 4 bases, with 8 bases of the junction left unmatched. The CDR3, as DNA: TGTGCCAGCAGCTTTCAGGGGGCGGGATGGTACGAGCAGTACTTC. Amino acids: CASSFQGAGWYEQYF.

This chain connects TRBV7-2 to TRBJ2-7; 8 bases line up with TRBD2. CDR1 is SGHTA and CDR2 is FQGNSA in the germline V gene. This CDR3 is built from 16 residues. After removal of 5 bases from V and 2 bases from J, the junction contained 11 bases not matched to a gene. CDR3 bases: TGTGCCAGCAGCACTTCCAGAAGCGGGGGTCCCTACGAGCAGTACTTC. It codes for CASSTSRSGGPYEQYF. The variable domain in full, completed from reference TRBV7-2 and TRBJ2-7, reads GAGVSQSPSNKVTEKGKDVELRCDPISGHTALYWYRQSLGQGLEFLIYFQGNSAPDKSGLPSDRFSAERTGGSVSTLTIQRTQQEDSAVYLCASSTSRSGGPYEQYFGPGTRLTVT.

The CDR3 loop reads CASSISPFSGANVLTF. In nucleotides, the CDR3 is TGTGCCAGTAGTATCAGTCCATTCTCTGGGGCCAACGTCCTGACTTTC. The chain has TRBV19 and TRBJ2-6, with D unresolved. Per germline, CDR1 LNHDA and CDR2 SQIVND (reference sequence). The length of the CDR3 is 16 residues. The V end lost 3 bases, the J end lost 0 bases, and 9 bases lay between the germline ends. Filled out from reference TRBV19 and TRBJ2-6, the complete variable domain reads DGGITQSPKYLFRKEGQNVTLSCEQNLNHDAMYWYRQDPGQGLRLIYYSQIVNDFQKGDIAEGYSVSREKKESFPLTVTSAQKNPTAFYLCASSISPFSGANVLTFGAGSRLTVL.

This chain uses TRBV5-8 with TRBJ2-1, with 8 bases aligning to TRBD1. The CDR3 loop spans 15 amino acids. CDR1 SGHTS and CDR2 YDEGEE come from the germline V gene. With V trimmed by 4 bases and J by 5 bases, 8 bases remained unmatched. CDR3 loop: CASSIIRGLDNEQFF. CDR3 bases: TGTGCCAGCAGCATAATCAGGGGGCTCGACAATGAGCAGTTCTTC.

The J gene is TRBJ1-5, the V gene TRBV19; 8 bases match TRBD1. This CDR3 region has 14 residues. Per the germline V gene, CDR1 is LNHDA and CDR2 is SQIVND (reference sequence). J lost 1 base, V lost 7 bases, and 3 bases had no gene match. The CDR3 loop reads CASTRTGSNQPQHF. The CDR3 DNA reads TGTGCCAGTACTAGGACAGGGAGCAATCAGCCCCAGCATTTT.

V usage is TRBV30 and J usage is TRBJ1-6, with D perhaps TRBD1 (5 bases). Trimming left V 3 bases short and J 7 bases short, with 16 bases between. CDR1 and CDR2 (germline): GTSNPN, SVGIG (reference sequence). The CDR3 has 15 residues. This CDR3 is CAWRTQSRVNSPLHF. Here the CDR3 DNA reads TGTGCCTGGAGGACGCAGAGCAGGGTCAATTCACCCCTCCACTTT.

This chain uses TRBV4-1 with TRBJ1-2; D is perhaps TRBD1 (5 bases). V was trimmed by 4 bases and J by 3 bases, leaving 12 bases between them. Germline CDR1 reads MGHRA; CDR2 reads YSYEKL. This CDR3 is built from 14 residues. In DNA, the CDR3 is TGCGCCAGCAGCCGAGAAGGGGACTACTATGGCTACACCTTC. Translating it yields CASSREGDYYGYTF.

The gene calls are TRBV6-6 and TRBJ2-3; 10 bases agree with TRBD2. The CDR3 runs to 16 residues. The germline V gene encodes CDR1 MNHNY and CDR2 SVGAGI (reference sequence). After removal of 6 bases from V and 0 bases from J, the junction contained 6 bases not matched to a gene. The CDR3 bases are TGTGCCAGCAGGACCTTTAGCGGGGGGAGCACAGATACGCAGTATTTT. Translating it yields CASRTFSGGSTDTQYF.

The CDR3 region has the DNA TGTGCCAGTAGTATAGTGGGAGGGGCCGGGTACGAGCAGTACTTC. Its protein product is CASSIVGGAGYEQYF. The chain recombines TRBV19 with TRBJ2-7, with TRBD2 identical over 7 bases. CDR1 and CDR2 (germline): LNHDA, SQIVND (reference sequence). V was pared by 1 base and J by 4 bases, with 7 bases of the junction left unmatched. This CDR3 comprises 15 residues.

This chain joins TRBV4-3 and TRBJ1-2; maybe TRBD1 (6 bases). The CDR3 is 17 amino acids. The ends were cut back, 4 bases at V and 4 bases at J, with 22 bases in the middle. The V gene's germline CDR1 is LGHNA and CDR2 YSLEER. The chain's CDR3 is CASSPTSTTGGLYGYTF. The CDR3 DNA reads TGCGCCAGCAGCCCTACGTCCACCACCGGGGGGCTCTATGGCTACACCTTC.

The chain combines TRBV6-6 with TRBJ2-3; D may be TRBD2 (5 bases). In germline, CDR1 is MNHNY, CDR2 SVGAGI (reference sequence). Trimming removed 7 bases at V and 6 bases at J, with 11 bases between. The CDR3 loop spans 12 amino acids. CDR3 protein: CASNYPGDTQYF. CDR3 nucleotide sequence: TGTGCCAGCAACTACCCGGGGGATACGCAGTATTTT.

The chain links TRBV11-2 to TRBJ1-1; a weak D match, TRBD1 (5 bases). V was cut by 1 base and J by 0 bases, with 15 bases left in between. Germline CDR1 reads SGHAT; CDR2 reads FQNNGV. The CDR3 has 17 amino acids. CDR3: CASSLVAGTGMNTEAFF. The CDR3 nucleotides read TGTGCCAGCAGCTTAGTGGCAGGGACTGGGATGAACACTGAAGCTTTCTTT.

V is TRBV5-5 and J is TRBJ1-2; D might be TRBD1 (5 bases). Germline V CDR1 and CDR2: SGHKS, YYEKEE (reference sequence). The ends were cut back, 0 bases at V and 3 bases at J, with 12 bases in the middle. CDR3 size: 15 residues. The CDR3 here is CASSLEGYSDYGYTF. CDR3 in DNA: TGTGCCAGCAGCTTGGAGGGGTATTCGGACTATGGCTACACCTTC. Looking up the rest from reference TRBV5-5 and TRBJ1-2 gives the full variable domain: DAGVTQSPTHLIKTRGQQVTLRCSPISGHKSVSWYQQVLGQGPQFIFQYYEKEERGRGNFPDRFSARQFPNYSSELNVNALLLGDSALYLCASSLEGYSDYGYTFGSGTRLTVV.

The J gene is TRBJ1-2, the V gene TRBV6-6; the match to TRBD1 covers 7 bases. J lost 6 bases, V lost 2 bases, and 9 bases had no gene match. The germline V gene has CDR1 MNHNY and CDR2 SVGAGI (reference sequence). The CDR3 runs 15 residues. The chain's CDR3 is CASSYVTGNSNGYTF. DNA of the CDR3: TGTGCCAGCAGTTACGTGACAGGGAATTCTAATGGCTACACCTTC.

CDR3 DNA sequence: TGCGCCAGCAGCCAAGATCCAGCGGGAGGGTCCTACAATGAGCAGTTCTTC. Protein: CASSQDPAGGSYNEQFF. The rearrangement links TRBV4-1 to TRBJ2-1; 10 nucleotides agree with TRBD2. The CDR3 loop spans 17 amino acids. Germline CDR1 reads MGHRA; CDR2 reads YSYEKL. Trimming took 0 bases from V and 1 from J; bases not matched to a gene: 3.

J is TRBJ1-1 and V is TRBV28; D is undetermined. Trimming took off 5 bases at V and 2 bases at J, with 12 bases between the two ends. This CDR3 has 14 residues. Germline loops: CDR1 MDHEN, CDR2 SYDVKM. The CDR3 bases are TGTGCCAGCAGTCCCTATTACTATAACACTGAAGCTTTCTTT. It translates to CASSPYYYNTEAFF.

This clone appeared a few times. The V and J genes are TRBV19 and TRBJ1-2, with 8 bases matching TRBD1. The CDR3 is 11 amino acids. The J segment lost 8 bases and the V segment lost 11 bases, leaving 7 bases of the junction unmatched. Germline assignment: CDR1 LNHDA and CDR2 SQIVND (reference sequence). For the CDR3, the DNA is TGTGCCGGCCGACAGGGGTTCGGCTACACCTTC. It translates to CAGRQGFGYTF.

V usage is TRBV2 and J usage is TRBJ2-1, with 8 positions matching TRBD2. Unmatched junction bases numbered 3, after V lost 6 bases and J lost 2 bases. The CDR3 is 14 residues long. Germline CDR1 reads SNHLY; CDR2 reads FYNNEI. The chain's CDR3 is CASRAGEPYNEQFF. In DNA form, the CDR3 reads TGTGCCAGCAGAGCGGGGGAGCCCTACAATGAGCAGTTCTTC.

The chain combines TRBV9 with TRBJ1-3, with D maybe TRBD1 (6 bases). CDR3 length: 20 amino acids. Germline V gene data show CDR1 as SGDLS and CDR2 as YYNGEE. V lost 4 bases to trimming and J lost 0 bases, with 26 bases between them. The CDR3 bases are TGTGCCAGCAGCCCAGATCCACAGGGCTATTATCGGTACTCTGGAAACACCATATATTTT. Its translation: CASSPDPQGYYRYSGNTIYF.

The chain joins TRBV5-6 to TRBJ2-1; D perhaps matches TRBD2 (6 bases). CDR1 is SGHDT, CDR2 YYEEEE, per germline. CDR3 size: 12 residues. V lost 4 bases and J lost 8, with 10 bases in between. The CDR3 loop reads CASSRRAHEQFF. As DNA, the CDR3 is TGTGCCAGCAGCCGGAGGGCCCATGAGCAGTTCTTC. Filled out from reference TRBV5-6 and TRBJ2-1, the complete variable domain reads DAGVTQSPTHLIKTRGQQVTLRCSPKSGHDTVSWYQQALGQGPQFIFQYYEEEERQRGNFPDRFSGHQFPNYSSELNVNALLLGDSALYLCASSRRAHEQFFGPGTRLTVL.

The chain recombines TRBV13 with TRBJ2-7, with D uncertain. Germline assignment: CDR1 PRHDT and CDR2 FYEKMQ (reference sequence). The CDR3 sequence is 15 residues long. Trimming pared 0 bases from V and 6 bases from J, leaving 15 bases between. Here the CDR3 reads CASSLGGVRAAEQYF. DNA of the CDR3: TGTGCCAGCAGCTTAGGGGGCGTCAGAGCAGCCGAGCAGTACTTC.

This rearrangement joins TRBV4-3 to TRBJ1-4, with D perhaps matching TRBD1 (6 bases). The CDR3 is 15 residues long. CDR1 is LGHNA and CDR2 is YSLEER in the germline V gene. V shed 2 bases and J shed 11 bases, with 18 bases lying between them. This CDR3 is CASSQWGGAGGKLFF. The CDR3 DNA reads TGCGCCAGCAGCCAATGGGGGGGGGCCGGGGGGAAACTGTTTTTT.

DNA for the CDR3: TGTGCCAGCAGCCCAATAGGTAGCGGGAATGAGCAGTTCTTC. Amino acids: CASSPIGSGNEQFF. V gene TRBV7-2 combines with J gene TRBJ2-1, with 7 nucleotides matching TRBD2. There are 14 residues in the CDR3. V was pared by 5 bases and J by 7 bases, with 8 bases of the junction left unmatched. CDR1 SGHTA and CDR2 FQGNSA come from the germline V gene.

This clone has a single count. Within the sample, other DNA sequences also encode this same CDR3. The rearrangement joins TRBV9 to TRBJ2-3; possible D gene TRBD1, 6 bases. The V end lost 2 bases, the J end lost 0 bases, and 7 bases lay between the germline ends. This CDR3 is built from 14 residues. Germline values: CDR1 SGDLS, CDR2 YYNGEE. CDR3 protein: CASSVRGSTDTQYF. Here the CDR3 DNA reads TGTGCCAGCAGCGTTAGGGGGAGCACAGATACGCAGTATTTT. The full variable domain, its missing parts supplied by reference TRBV9 and TRBJ2-3, is DSGVTQTPKHLITATGQRVTLRCSPRSGDLSVYWYQQSLDQGLQFLIQYYNGEERAKGNILERFSAQQFPDLHSELNLSSLELGDSALYFCASSVRGSTDTQYFGPGTRLTVL.

The chain links TRBV5-1 to TRBJ1-1; D remains ambiguous. Germline CDR1 is SGHRS and CDR2 is YFSETQ. With 3 bases removed from V and 4 bases from J, the gap between germline ends came to 13 bases. This CDR3 is 14 amino acids long. CDR3 region: CASSSRVFGTEAFF. The CDR3 DNA is TGCGCCAGCAGCTCGAGGGTCTTTGGCACTGAAGCTTTCTTT.